The 23 T cell receptor beta chains below come from one sample, sequenced in a study of technical replicates of blood from a few donors. TCRdb keeps only in-frame clones here, not all; method: immunoSEQ multiplex PCR. The sample lists under 85,000 clones, nearly 95% occurring once. Material: T cells isolated from PBMCs. These receptors came from a human donor in good health.

The chain couples TRBV28 to TRBJ2-7; D possibly corresponds to TRBD2 (5 bases). The germline V and J ends were trimmed by 3 bases and 4 bases, with 10 bases remaining between them. Germline-derived CDR1 and CDR2 are MDHEN and SYDVKM. This CDR3 spans 13 amino acids. CDR3 bases: TGTGCCAGCAGTTTCCTAGCTCGATACGAGCAGTACTTC. This translates into CASSFLARYEQYF.

This clone has just one count. This sequence joins TRBV11-3 and TRBJ2-7, with D possibly being TRBD1 (5 bases). With 8 bases removed from V and 0 bases from J, the gap between germline ends came to 14 bases. The CDR3 sequence is 14 residues long. Germline V gives CDR1 SGHNT, CDR2 YENEEA. CDR3 in DNA: TGTGCCAGCTGCCCCTCAGGGTTCTCCTACGAGCAGTACTTC. Amino acids: CASCPSGFSYEQYF.

The genes are TRBV25-1 and TRBJ1-3; the D gene is possibly TRBD1 (6 bases). The CDR3 runs 14 residues. The germline V gene has CDR1 MGHDK and CDR2 SYGVNS. V shed 5 bases and J shed 0 bases, with 8 bases lying between them. For the CDR3, the DNA is TGTGCCAGCAGTACGGACAGCTCTGGAAACACCATATATTTT. Encoded protein: CASSTDSSGNTIYF.

The chain uses TRBV4-3 and TRBJ1-1, with D tentatively TRBD1 (6 bases). The CDR3 is made up of 16 amino acids. V lost 2 bases to trimming and J lost 1 base, with 14 bases between them. Germline values: CDR1 LGHNA, CDR2 YSLEER. The CDR3 DNA reads TGCGCCAGCAGCCAATTTTGGCTGACAGGGAACACTGAAGCTTTCTTT. Its protein product is CASSQFWLTGNTEAFF.

The chain has TRBV13 and TRBJ1-4, with D unresolved. V shed 0 bases and J shed 5 bases, with 13 bases lying between them. The CDR3 runs to 16 residues. From germline, CDR1 is PRHDT and CDR2 FYEKMQ (reference sequence). The DNA of the CDR3 is TGTGCCAGCAGCTTAGGCGGTGAGGCACCGAATGAAAAACTGTTTTTT. Translating gives CASSLGGEAPNEKLFF.

The chain links TRBV28 to TRBJ2-3; D gene unclear. V was cut by 7 bases and J by 4 bases, with 12 bases left in between. The CDR3 length is 13 residues. The V gene's germline CDR1 is MDHEN and CDR2 SYDVKM. CDR3 bases: TGTGCCAGCACAACTTTTCCGGCAGATACGCAGTATTTT. This translates into CASTTFPADTQYF.

The rearrangement joins TRBV30 to TRBJ2-3; the match to TRBD2 covers 8 bases. V lost 4 bases and J lost 0; bases outside the gene matches: 0. The length of the CDR3 is 13 residues. Germline-derived CDR1 and CDR2 are GTSNPN and SVGIG (reference sequence). The CDR3 region has the DNA TGTGCCTGGACTAGCGGGAGCACAGATACGCAGTATTTT. Its translation: CAWTSGSTDTQYF.

The chain couples TRBV28 to TRBJ2-2; a possible D gene is TRBD1 (6 bases). The V and J ends lost 4 bases and 3 bases respectively, with 9 bases between them. This CDR3 contains 14 residues. The V gene's germline CDR1 is MDHEN and CDR2 SYDVKM. In nucleotides, the CDR3 is TGTGCCAGCAGTTCGGACAGATACACCGGGGAGCTGTTTTTT. It translates to CASSSDRYTGELFF.

The chain combines TRBV9 with TRBJ2-2, with 10 bases fitting TRBD2. The CDR3 sequence is 15 residues long. After removal of 7 bases from V and 3 bases from J, the junction contained 6 bases not matched to a gene. Germline lookup yields CDR1 SGDLS and CDR2 YYNGEE. The chain's CDR3 is CASSVAGGHTGELFF. For the CDR3, the DNA is TGTGCCAGCTCGGTAGCGGGAGGACACACCGGGGAGCTGTTTTTT.

J is TRBJ2-7 and V is TRBV30, with no clear D. This CDR3 region has 12 residues. V lost 0 bases, J lost 6 bases, and 9 bases lay in between. Germline V CDR1 and CDR2: GTSNPN, SVGIG (reference sequence). The chain's CDR3 is CAWSVLESEQYF. The CDR3 nucleotides read TGTGCCTGGAGTGTACTCGAGTCCGAGCAGTACTTC.

The V and J genes are TRBV19 and TRBJ1-5; a weak D match, TRBD1 (5 bases). The CDR3 has 16 amino acids. Germline CDR1 LNHDA, CDR2 SQIVND (reference sequence). Between the trimmed V and J ends, which lost 3 bases and 2 bases, there was a span of 14 bases. CDR3 coding DNA: TGTGCCAGTAGTATCCTAGGCAGGGAAGGCAATCAGCCCCAGCATTTT. Amino acid sequence: CASSILGREGNQPQHF.

This chain connects TRBV2 to TRBJ2-1; 8 bases fit TRBD2. The CDR3 is 15 amino acids. The germline V gene encodes CDR1 SNHLY and CDR2 FYNNEI. The V segment lost 6 bases and the J segment 4 bases; nucleotides outside the gene matches: 8. The CDR3 here is CASRTGLAGYNEQFF. CDR3 nucleotides: TGTGCCAGCAGGACTGGGCTAGCGGGTTACAATGAGCAGTTCTTC.

This chain joins TRBV6-1 and TRBJ1-2; D may be TRBD1 (5 bases). The CDR3 sequence is 15 residues long. V was cut by 0 bases and J by 7 bases, with 15 bases left in between. Germline V gene lookup returns CDR1 MNHNS and CDR2 SASEGT. The CDR3: CASSEALFLGLGYTF. CDR3 in DNA: TGTGCCAGCAGTGAAGCGCTTTTTCTGGGGCTTGGCTACACCTTC.

A single count supports this clone. This chain links TRBV9 with TRBJ2-1; D is unclear. The length of the CDR3 is 12 residues. The V end was cut by 3 bases, the J end by 4 bases, with 5 bases between. Germline lookup yields CDR1 SGDLS and CDR2 YYNGEE. The CDR3 region has the DNA TGTGCCAGCAGCGCCCAATACAATGAGCAGTTCTTC. As protein: CASSAQYNEQFF.

The chain couples TRBV5-5 to TRBJ1-2, with D maybe TRBD1 (5 bases). There are 14 residues in the CDR3. Germline loops: CDR1 SGHKS, CDR2 YYEKEE (reference sequence). The V end was cut by 4 bases, the J end by 2 bases, with 12 bases between. The CDR3 nucleotides read TGTGCCAGCAGCCAGACAGCCGAGAACTATGGCTACACCTTC. Amino acid sequence: CASSQTAENYGYTF.

This rearrangement joins TRBV4-3 to TRBJ1-1, with 9 bases matching TRBD1. The V segment lost 1 base and the J segment 12 bases; nucleotides outside the gene matches: 12. The V gene's germline CDR1 is LGHNA and CDR2 YSLEER. This CDR3 is built from 15 residues. The CDR3: CASSQAPTGQGKTFF. Here the CDR3 DNA reads TGCGCCAGCAGCCAAGCACCTACCGGACAGGGGAAAACTTTCTTT.

V and J are TRBV19 and TRBJ1-5; the match to TRBD1 covers 7 bases. With 1 base clipped from V and 7 bases from J, the junction kept 4 bases outside the gene matches. CDR3 length: 14 residues. Germline CDR1 reads LNHDA; CDR2 reads SQIVND (reference sequence). This CDR3 is CASSIGQGAQPQHF. CDR3 coding DNA: TGTGCCAGTAGTATAGGACAGGGCGCACAGCCCCAGCATTTT.

This chain connects TRBV27 to TRBJ1-4; tentative D call: TRBD1 (5 bases). Trimming removed 6 bases at V and 3 bases at J, with 11 bases between. Germline V CDR1 and CDR2: MNHEY, SMNVEV (reference sequence). The CDR3 length is 14 residues. The DNA of the CDR3 is TGTGCCAGCAGAGAGCAGGGCTCTAATGAAAAACTGTTTTTT. Translating gives CASREQGSNEKLFF. The variable domain in full, with the rest retrieved from reference TRBV27 and TRBJ1-4, is EAQVTQNPRYLITVTGKKLTVTCSQNMNHEYMSWYRQDPGLGLRQIYYSMNVEVTDKGDVPEGYKVSRKEKRNFPLILESPSPNQTSLYFCASREQGSNEKLFFGSGTQLSVL.

The V gene is TRBV4-3, the J gene TRBJ2-7, with a possible D match to TRBD1 (5 bases). The CDR3 loop spans 15 amino acids. V gave up 0 bases and J gave up 6 bases, with 15 bases separating them. CDR1 and CDR2 (germline): LGHNA, YSLEER. The CDR3 reads CASSQDRVRGSEQYF. CDR3 sequence (DNA): TGCGCCAGCAGCCAAGATCGGGTAAGGGGTAGCGAGCAGTACTTC.

The chain carries TRBV7-6 and TRBJ2-2; a possible D gene is TRBD2 (5 bases). CDR3 length: 15 residues. Germline V CDR1 and CDR2: SGHVS, FNYEAQ. V was cut by 3 bases and J by 7 bases, with 15 bases left in between. CDR3 sequence: CASSLIGGEGGELFF. CDR3 bases: TGTGCCAGCAGCTTGATCGGTGGAGAGGGCGGGGAGCTGTTTTTT.

This chain joins TRBV27 and TRBJ2-4; no clear D gene. V was shortened by 0 bases and J by 9 bases, with 9 bases between the two germline ends. In germline, CDR1 is MNHEY, CDR2 SMNVEV (reference sequence). CDR3 length: 13 residues. The CDR3 coding sequence is TGTGCCAGCAGTTTATCAATCAGTTTCATTCAGTACTTC. Its protein is CASSLSISFIQYF.

This chain connects TRBV5-8 to TRBJ1-1; no clear D gene. The CDR3 runs 15 residues. CDR1 is SGHTS, CDR2 YDEGEE, per germline. Trimming shortened V by 0 bases and J by 7 bases, and 16 bases separated the two germline ends. This CDR3 reads CASSLVQAPSLEAFF. The CDR3 bases are TGTGCCAGCAGCTTGGTCCAGGCTCCTTCGCTTGAAGCTTTCTTT.

This clone was counted once. The gene calls are TRBV13 and TRBJ2-1; 13 nucleotides line up with TRBD2. The CDR3 loop spans 17 amino acids. The germline CDR1 and CDR2 sequences are PRHDT and FYEKMQ (reference sequence). J was trimmed by 4 bases and V by 5 bases; bases with no gene match: 8. In nucleotides, the CDR3 is TGTGCCAGCAGCGCCACTAGCGGGAGGGCCTTATACAATGAGCAGTTCTTC. The encoded protein is CASSATSGRALYNEQFF.